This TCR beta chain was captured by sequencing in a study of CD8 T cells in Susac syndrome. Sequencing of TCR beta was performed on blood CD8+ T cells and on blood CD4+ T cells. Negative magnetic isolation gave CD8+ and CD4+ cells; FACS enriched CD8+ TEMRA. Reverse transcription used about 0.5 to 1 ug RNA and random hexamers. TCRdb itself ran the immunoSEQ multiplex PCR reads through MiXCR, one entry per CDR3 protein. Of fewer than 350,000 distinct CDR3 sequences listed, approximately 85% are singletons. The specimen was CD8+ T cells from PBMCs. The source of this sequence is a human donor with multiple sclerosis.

The CDR3, as DNA: TGCAGTGCTGAAGAGGGACAGGGTCCCGACACCGGGGAGCTGTTTTTT. It translates to CSAEEGQGPDTGELFF. V gene TRBV20-1 combines with J gene TRBJ2-2; 9 bases are shared with TRBD1. V shed 5 bases and J 3 bases; nucleotides not matched to a gene: 10. Germline assignment: CDR1 DFQATT and CDR2 SNEGSKA (reference sequence). The length of the CDR3 is 16 residues.